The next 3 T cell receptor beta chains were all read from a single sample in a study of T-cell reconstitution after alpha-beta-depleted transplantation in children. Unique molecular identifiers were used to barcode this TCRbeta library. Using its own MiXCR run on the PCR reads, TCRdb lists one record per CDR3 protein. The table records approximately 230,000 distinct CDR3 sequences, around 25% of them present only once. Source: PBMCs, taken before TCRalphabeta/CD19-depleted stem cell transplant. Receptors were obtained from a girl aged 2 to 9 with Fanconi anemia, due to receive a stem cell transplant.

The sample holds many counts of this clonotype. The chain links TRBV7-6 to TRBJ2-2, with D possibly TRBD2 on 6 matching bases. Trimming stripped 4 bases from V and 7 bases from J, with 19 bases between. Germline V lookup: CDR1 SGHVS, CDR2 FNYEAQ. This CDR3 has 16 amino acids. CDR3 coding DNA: TGTGCCAGCAGCTCTGAGGAACACGGGACTTTCGGGGAGCTGTTTTTT. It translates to CASSSEEHGTFGELFF.

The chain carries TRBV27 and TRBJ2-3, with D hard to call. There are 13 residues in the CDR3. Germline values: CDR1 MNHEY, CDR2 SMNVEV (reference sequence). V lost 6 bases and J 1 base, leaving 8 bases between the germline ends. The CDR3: CASRLGRTDTQYF. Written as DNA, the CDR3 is TGTGCCAGCAGGTTAGGACGCACAGATACGCAGTATTTT.

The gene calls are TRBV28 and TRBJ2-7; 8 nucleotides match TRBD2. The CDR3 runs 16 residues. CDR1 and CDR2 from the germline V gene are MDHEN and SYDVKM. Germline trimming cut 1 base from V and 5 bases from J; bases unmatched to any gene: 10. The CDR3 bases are TGTGCCAGCAGTTTATATCCGGGAGGGGCTTGGGACGAGCAGTACTTC. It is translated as CASSLYPGGAWDEQYF.